Following are 25 T cell receptor beta chains from one sample sequenced in a study of Graves' ophthalmopathy and Graves' hyperthyroidism. Investigators amplified TCR beta CDR3 regions from RNA transcripts. The first round was an RT-PCR with HTBI primers, and the second round was a multiplex PCR. TCRdb re-called the multiplex PCR reads through MiXCR, storing one row per CDR3 protein. This sample has about 740,000 distinct CDR3 sequences; roughly 40% occur once, and the top ten carry around 40%. The specimen was peripheral blood. Receptors originate from an adult man with Graves' ophthalmopathy.

Comments on this clonotype: Relative to the germline gene, one junction end is altered; a read error may explain this. The rearrangement uses TRBV7-9 and TRBJ1-2; D is unresolved. The CDR3 sequence is 14 residues long. Germline values: CDR1 SEHNR, CDR2 FQNEAQ (reference sequence). The CDR3 DNA reads as TGTACCAGCAGCACGGCCGGGCGACATGCCGGCTACACCTTC. This gives the protein CTSSTAGRHAGYTF. The full variable domain, with the rest looked up from reference TRBV7-9 and TRBJ1-2, is DTGVSQNPRHKITKRGQNVTFRCDPISEHNRLYWYRQTLGQGPEFLTYFQNEAQLEKSRLLSDRFSAERPKGSFSTLEIQRTEQGDSAMYLCTSSTAGRHAGYTFGSGTRLTVV.

The chain couples TRBV29-1 to TRBJ2-7; TRBD1 might be the D (6 bases). The CDR3 extends over 13 amino acids. V was trimmed by 4 bases and J by 5 bases, leaving 15 bases between them. The germline CDR1 and CDR2 sequences are SQVTM and ANQGSEA. The CDR3 loop is CSVVPVRGNEQYF. The CDR3 DNA follows: TGCAGCGTTGTTCCGGTCAGGGGAAACGAGCAGTACTTC.

The chain has TRBV27 and TRBJ1-5; the match to TRBD1 covers 8 bases. The germline V gene has CDR1 MNHEY and CDR2 SMNVEV (reference sequence). The CDR3 is 14 residues long. The V and J ends lost 5 bases and 6 bases, in that order; junction bases with no gene match: 6. CDR3 amino acids: CASSPGGAVQPQHF. The CDR3 nucleotides are TGTGCCAGCAGTCCAGGGGGCGCCGTTCAGCCCCAGCATTTT.

V and J are TRBV15 and TRBJ1-2; D is possibly TRBD1 (5 bases). The germline gives CDR1 LNHNV, CDR2 YYDKDF (reference sequence). The V gene lost 3 bases and the J gene lost 6 bases, with 20 bases spanning the gap. The CDR3 consists of 16 residues. CDR3 residues: CATSRISGTTTNGYTF. The CDR3 DNA follows: TGTGCCACCAGCAGGATATCCGGGACGACGACTAATGGCTACACCTTC.

The chain uses TRBV25-1 and TRBJ1-5; D call uncertain. This CDR3 is 14 amino acids long. The V gene's germline CDR1 is MGHDK and CDR2 SYGVNS. Trimming stripped 5 bases from V and 7 bases from J, with 15 bases between. The CDR3 spells CASSFTGSTQPQHF. Here the CDR3 DNA reads TGTGCCAGCAGTTTCACCGGGTCGACGCAGCCCCAGCATTTT.

As regards this clonotype: At one boundary the junction diverges from the germline segment, which might be a read error. The chain joins TRBV10-3 to TRBJ1-1; possibly TRBD1 for D (6 bases). The CDR3 covers 14 residues. Germline lookup yields CDR1 ENHRY and CDR2 SYGVKD. The DNA of the CDR3 is TGTGCCAGCAGTTTCGACAGGCCCCTGGCTGAAGCTTTCTTT. Translated: CASSFDRPLAEAFF.

The chain recombines TRBV13 with TRBJ2-6; a possible D gene is TRBD1 (5 bases). Trimming took 5 bases from V and 0 from J, leaving 8 bases between them. In germline, CDR1 is PRHDT, CDR2 FYEKMQ (reference sequence). The CDR3 consists of 15 residues. The CDR3 reads CASSARVSGANVLTF. The CDR3 DNA reads as TGTGCCAGCAGCGCCAGGGTCTCTGGGGCCAACGTCCTGACTTTC.

The chain couples TRBV6-6 to TRBJ1-4; no firm D call. Between the trimmed V and J ends, which lost 1 base and 0 bases, there was a span of 3 bases. Per the germline V gene, CDR1 is MNHNY and CDR2 is SVGAGI (reference sequence). The CDR3 is 14 amino acids. CDR3 amino acids: CASSYLATNEKLFF. CDR3 DNA sequence: TGTGCCAGCAGTTACTTAGCAACTAATGAAAAACTGTTTTTT.

There are a few counts of this clonotype. Sequence at one end of the junction differs from germline and may be a read error. The gene calls are TRBV10-2 and TRBJ1-5; D is ambiguous. The CDR3 is made up of 13 amino acids. CDR1 is WSHSY and CDR2 is SAAADI in the germline V gene. CDR3 DNA sequence: TGTGCCAGCAGAACGCCCGGCAATCAGCCCCAGCATTTT. The encoded protein is CASRTPGNQPQHF.

This clonotype appeared many times. The chain carries TRBV2 and TRBJ1-2; a possible D gene is TRBD1 (6 bases). CDR1 is SNHLY, CDR2 FYNNEI, per germline. The CDR3 sequence is 13 residues long. V dropped 7 bases and J dropped 8 bases, with 17 bases sitting between them. For the CDR3, the DNA is TGTGCCAGCATAAGGGTGGCAGGGGAAGGCTACACCTTC. Translated: CASIRVAGEGYTF.

The chain is built from TRBV15 and TRBJ2-7; 7 bases line up with TRBD1. Gene TRBJ2-5 matches the end of the DNA better, so the J call may be wrong. CDR1 is LNHNV and CDR2 is YYDKDF in the germline V gene (reference sequence). This CDR3 region has 15 residues. In nucleotides, the CDR3 is TGTGCCACCAGCAGTTATCCGGGACAGCAAGAGACCCAGTACTTC. It codes for CATSSYPGQQETQYF.

This clonotype was seen only a few times. This chain joins TRBV20-1 and TRBJ1-2; TRBD1 matches at 9 bases. The CDR3 covers 16 residues. Germline CDR1 and CDR2: DFQATT and SNEGSKA (reference sequence). V lost 2 bases to trimming and J lost 2 bases; unmatched junction nucleotides: 9. DNA for the CDR3: TGCAGTGCTAGACCCGTTGACAGGGGGACCAACTATGGCTACACCTTC. Its protein product is CSARPVDRGTNYGYTF.

The table lists this clonotype with many counts. The chain couples TRBV9 to TRBJ1-2; the match to TRBD1 covers 10 bases. CDR1 and CDR2 from the germline V gene are SGDLS and YYNGEE. The CDR3 length is 15 residues. V was clipped by 0 bases and J by 7 bases; unmatched bases: 6. The CDR3 sequence: CASSVDDRGLLGYTF. The CDR3 DNA reads TGTGCCAGCAGCGTAGATGACAGGGGGCTCCTTGGCTACACCTTC. Complete variable domain (other parts from reference TRBV9 and TRBJ1-2): DSGVTQTPKHLITATGQRVTLRCSPRSGDLSVYWYQQSLDQGLQFLIQYYNGEERAKGNILERFSAQQFPDLHSELNLSSLELGDSALYFCASSVDDRGLLGYTFGSGTRLTVV.

The J gene is TRBJ2-7, the V gene TRBV6-5, with unresolved D. The CDR3 length is 14 residues. V was clipped by 0 bases and J by 3 bases, with 9 bases between them. The germline gives CDR1 MNHEY, CDR2 SVGAGI. Here the CDR3 reads CASSYSVGVYEQYF. In nucleotides, the CDR3 is TGTGCCAGCAGTTACTCCGTCGGAGTCTACGAGCAGTACTTC.

The sample holds many counts of this clonotype. The V and J genes are TRBV6-5 and TRBJ2-5; D is possibly TRBD1 (5 bases). CDR3 length equals 13 residues. Germline CDR1 and CDR2: MNHEY and SVGAGI. The V end lost 5 bases, the J end lost 1 base, and 8 bases lay between the germline ends. CDR3 region: CASSTQGQETQYF. The CDR3 coding sequence is TGTGCCAGCAGTACCCAGGGCCAAGAGACCCAGTACTTC.

There are a few counts of this clonotype. The chain combines TRBV6-8 with TRBJ2-7; either TRBD1 or TRBD2 may fit D (5 bases each). CDR1 and CDR2 (germline): MNHGY, SAAAGT. The CDR3 totals 15 residues. V lost 4 bases and J lost 0, with 13 bases in between. The CDR3 bases are TGTGCCAGCAGTTCCCGGGACGGTGACTCCTACGAGCAGTACTTC. It yields the protein CASSSRDGDSYEQYF.

This clonotype occurred many times. The chain uses TRBV20-1 and TRBJ2-7; 8 positions match TRBD1. With V trimmed by 3 bases and J by 1 base, 5 bases remained unmatched. Looked up from germline, CDR1 is DFQATT and CDR2 is SNEGSKA (reference sequence). The CDR3 is made up of 14 amino acids. CDR3 sequence reads: CSASYRDRSYEQYF. DNA of the CDR3: TGCAGTGCTAGTTACCGGGACAGGTCCTACGAGCAGTACTTC.

The CDR3 region has the DNA TGCAGTGCTAGAGATATCAGCAATCAGCCCCAGCATTTT. It encodes CSARDISNQPQHF. This chain connects TRBV20-1 to TRBJ1-5; D not certain. Looked up from germline, CDR1 is DFQATT and CDR2 is SNEGSKA (reference sequence). The CDR3 extends over 13 amino acids. Trimming stripped 0 bases from V and 1 base from J, with 4 bases between.

This clonotype has more than one count but fewer than ten. This sequence joins TRBV5-1 and TRBJ2-5; a weak D match, TRBD2 (5 bases). V was pared by 0 bases and J by 3 bases, with 9 bases between. The CDR3 has 14 amino acids. The germline CDR1 and CDR2 sequences are SGHRS and YFSETQ. The CDR3 loop is CASSLASREETQYF. The CDR3 DNA reads TGCGCCAGCAGCTTGGCGTCGCGGGAAGAGACCCAGTACTTC.

This clonotype was picked up a small number of times. V and J are TRBV27 and TRBJ2-7; D is possibly TRBD2 (7 bases). The length of the CDR3 is 15 residues. Trimming took off 5 bases at V and 5 bases at J, with 19 bases between the two ends. The V gene's germline CDR1 is MNHEY and CDR2 SMNVEV (reference sequence). This chain's CDR3 is CASSAGFGGRDEQYF. The CDR3 bases are TGTGCCAGCAGTGCGGGGTTCGGGGGGCGGGACGAGCAGTACTTC.

This rearrangement joins TRBV20-1 to TRBJ1-4; a possible D gene is TRBD1 (5 bases). The length of the CDR3 is 15 residues. Germline assignment: CDR1 DFQATT and CDR2 SNEGSKA (reference sequence). Deletions cut 6 bases from V and 3 bases from J, with 17 bases between. The CDR3 spells CSAETPTEANEKLFF. CDR3 coding DNA: TGCAGTGCCGAAACCCCGACAGAGGCTAATGAAAAACTGTTTTTT.

The table lists this clonotype with many counts. V usage is TRBV29-1 and J usage is TRBJ2-2; 7 bases agree with TRBD2. Losses at the gene ends were 0 bases for V and 4 bases for J; bases not matched to a gene: 5. Germline V CDR1 and CDR2: SQVTM, ANQGSEA. There are 15 residues in the CDR3. The CDR3 sequence: CSVEDGRAGTGELFF. The CDR3 region has the DNA TGCAGCGTTGAAGATGGGAGGGCCGGCACCGGGGAGCTGTTTTTT.

CDR3 DNA: TGTGCCAGCAGTTTCCCTGCGGGAGAGTTAGAGACCCAGTACTTC. This gives the protein CASSFPAGELETQYF. The chain recombines TRBV6-6 with TRBJ2-5, with 7 bases lining up with TRBD2. The V gene's germline CDR1 is MNHNY and CDR2 SVGAGI (reference sequence). J lost 4 bases, V lost 4 bases, and 9 bases had no gene match. This CDR3 region has 15 residues.

Notes on this clonotype: A much larger clone differs by one base, so this may be a read error. The rearrangement uses TRBV29-1 and TRBJ2-5, with D uncertain. Germline CDR1 SQVTM, CDR2 ANQGSEA. CDR3 size: 12 residues. CDR3 bases: TGCAGCGTTGAAGTTGGGCAAGAGACCCGGTACTTC. It codes for CSVEVGQETRYF.

As regards this clonotype: Since a much larger clone is just one base distant, this may be a read error. This chain connects TRBV5-4 to TRBJ1-6; D might be TRBD1 (5 bases). Germline lookup yields CDR1 SGHNT and CDR2 YYREEE (reference sequence). The CDR3 runs 15 residues. The CDR3 reads CASSLTGQGNSPHHF. The CDR3, as DNA: TGTGCCAGCAGCTTAACCGGTCAGGGCAATTCACCCCACCACTTT.